This entry is about one TCR beta chain. Its antigen is currently unknown. CDR1 SEHNR and CDR2 FQNEAQ come from the germline V gene (reference sequence). The length of the CDR3 is 16 residues. V was shortened by 1 base and J by 8 bases, with 20 bases between the two germline ends. This PCR relied on a set of 60 Vbeta primers and 13 Jbeta primers. This table comes from immunoSEQ multiplex PCR, and its TCRdb copy is limited to in-frame clones, with some not included. Among 80,000 or so clones listed, around three quarters were seen once. The sample is drawn from a study of cytomegalovirus exposure and HLA in healthy donors. Study-wide points: Segments of the TCR beta V type were, in most cases, productive about 87% or about 30% of the time in an earlier analysis. Immune exposure data for these donors was limited to CMV serostatus. In a later analysis, TCR beta V- and J-gene trimming was associated with a missense DCLRE1C variant. Presence/absence analyses took donor sequencing depth as roughly uniform.

Sequencing was carried out using PBMCs. The source is a woman in her forties in good health and CMV-seronegative. This chain joins TRBV7-9 and TRBJ1-2, with D perhaps matching TRBD1 (5 bases). This CDR3 is CASSLVPSGAARGYTF. As DNA, the CDR3 is TGTGCCAGCAGCTTAGTCCCCTCTGGGGCAGCGCGAGGCTACACCTTC.